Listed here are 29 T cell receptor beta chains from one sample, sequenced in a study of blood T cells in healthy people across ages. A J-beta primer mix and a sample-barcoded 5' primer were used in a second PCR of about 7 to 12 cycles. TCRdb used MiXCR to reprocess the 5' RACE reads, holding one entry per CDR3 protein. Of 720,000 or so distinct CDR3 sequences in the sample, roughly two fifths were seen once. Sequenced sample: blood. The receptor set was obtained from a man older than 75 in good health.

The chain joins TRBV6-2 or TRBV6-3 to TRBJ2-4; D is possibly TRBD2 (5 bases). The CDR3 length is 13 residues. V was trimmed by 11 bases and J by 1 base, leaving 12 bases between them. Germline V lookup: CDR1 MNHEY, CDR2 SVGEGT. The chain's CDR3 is CAGSRAAKNIQYF. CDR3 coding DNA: TGTGCCGGCTCGAGGGCTGCCAAAAACATTCAGTACTTC.

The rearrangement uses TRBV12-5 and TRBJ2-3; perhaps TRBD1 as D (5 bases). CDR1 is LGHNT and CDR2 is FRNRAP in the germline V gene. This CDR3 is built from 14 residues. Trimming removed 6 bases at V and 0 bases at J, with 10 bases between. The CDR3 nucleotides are TGTGCTAGTGGGCTGGACACTAGCACAGATACGCAGTATTTT. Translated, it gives CASGLDTSTDTQYF.

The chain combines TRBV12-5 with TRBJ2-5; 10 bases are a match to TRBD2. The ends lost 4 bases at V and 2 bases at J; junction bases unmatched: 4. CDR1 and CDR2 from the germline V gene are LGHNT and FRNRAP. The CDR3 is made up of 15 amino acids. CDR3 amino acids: CASGSGLAPQETQYF. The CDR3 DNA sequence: TGTGCTAGTGGTTCGGGACTAGCGCCGCAAGAGACCCAGTACTTC.

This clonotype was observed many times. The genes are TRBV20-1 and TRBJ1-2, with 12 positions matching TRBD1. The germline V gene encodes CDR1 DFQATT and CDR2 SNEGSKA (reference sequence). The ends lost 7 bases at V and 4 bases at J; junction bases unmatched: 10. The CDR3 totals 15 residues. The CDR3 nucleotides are TGCAGTGTTTATCCGGGACAGGGGGCTTCCTATGGCTACACCTTC. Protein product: CSVYPGQGASYGYTF.

In nucleotides, the CDR3 is TGCAGTGCTGCTGACAATTATGAAAAACTGTTTTTT. Translated: CSAADNYEKLFF. The chain carries TRBV20-1 and TRBJ1-4; D is unresolved. Per the germline V gene, CDR1 is DFQATT and CDR2 is SNEGSKA (reference sequence). This CDR3 has 12 amino acids. Between the trimmed V and J ends, which lost 5 bases and 6 bases, there was a span of 10 bases.

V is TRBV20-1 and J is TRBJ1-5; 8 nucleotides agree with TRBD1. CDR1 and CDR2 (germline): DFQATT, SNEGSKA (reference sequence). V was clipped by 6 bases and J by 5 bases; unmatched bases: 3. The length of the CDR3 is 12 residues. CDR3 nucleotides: TGCAGTGCAGGGGACAGGTATCAGCCCCAGCATTTT. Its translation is CSAGDRYQPQHF.

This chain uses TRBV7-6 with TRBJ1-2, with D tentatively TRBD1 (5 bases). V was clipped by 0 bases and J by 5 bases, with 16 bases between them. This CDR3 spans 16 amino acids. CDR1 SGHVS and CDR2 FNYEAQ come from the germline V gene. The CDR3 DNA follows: TGTGCCAGCAGCTTAGCGGCGACAGACGCAGCGTATGGCTACACCTTC. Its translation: CASSLAATDAAYGYTF.

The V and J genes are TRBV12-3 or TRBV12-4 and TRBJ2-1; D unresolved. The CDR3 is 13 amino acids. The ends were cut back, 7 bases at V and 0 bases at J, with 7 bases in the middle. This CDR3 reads CASMQSSYNEQFF. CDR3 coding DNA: TGTGCCAGCATGCAGAGCTCCTACAATGAGCAGTTCTTC.

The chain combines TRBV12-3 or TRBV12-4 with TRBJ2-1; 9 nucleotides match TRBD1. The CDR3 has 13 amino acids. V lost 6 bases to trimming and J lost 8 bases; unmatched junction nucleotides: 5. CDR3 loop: CASSPTGGDEQFF. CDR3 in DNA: TGTGCCAGCAGCCCGACAGGGGGAGATGAGCAGTTCTTC.

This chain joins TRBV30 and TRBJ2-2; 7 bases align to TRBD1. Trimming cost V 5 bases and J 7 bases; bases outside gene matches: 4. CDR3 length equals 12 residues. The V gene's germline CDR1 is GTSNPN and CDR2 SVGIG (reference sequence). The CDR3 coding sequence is TGTGCCTGGGACAGGGCGGGCGGGGAGCTGTTTTTT. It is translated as CAWDRAGGELFF.

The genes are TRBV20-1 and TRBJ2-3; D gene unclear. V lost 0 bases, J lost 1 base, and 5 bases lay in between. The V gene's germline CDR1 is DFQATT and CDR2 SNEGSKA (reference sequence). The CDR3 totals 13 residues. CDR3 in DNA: TGCAGTGCTAGAGATAGCCGCACAGATACGCAGTATTTT. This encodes CSARDSRTDTQYF.

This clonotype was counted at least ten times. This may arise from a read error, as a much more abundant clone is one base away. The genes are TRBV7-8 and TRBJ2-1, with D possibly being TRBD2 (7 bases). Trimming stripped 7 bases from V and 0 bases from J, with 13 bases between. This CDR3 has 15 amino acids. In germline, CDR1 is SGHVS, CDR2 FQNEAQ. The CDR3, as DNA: TGTGCCAGCAAAAGGGGGGGGGGCTCCTACAATGAGCAGTTCTTC. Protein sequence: CASKRGGGSYNEQFF.

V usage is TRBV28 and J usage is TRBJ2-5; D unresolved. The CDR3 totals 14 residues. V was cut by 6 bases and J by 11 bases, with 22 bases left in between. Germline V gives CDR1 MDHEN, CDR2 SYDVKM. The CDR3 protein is CASSPESPVNEQYF. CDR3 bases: TGTGCCAGCAGCCCAGAAAGTCCGGTCAATGAGCAGTACTTC.

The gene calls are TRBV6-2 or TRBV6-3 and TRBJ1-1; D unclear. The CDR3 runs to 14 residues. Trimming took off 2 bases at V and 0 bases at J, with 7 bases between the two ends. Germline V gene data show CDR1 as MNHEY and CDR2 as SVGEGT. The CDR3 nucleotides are TGTGCCAGCAGTTACGGTATCATGAACACTGAAGCTTTCTTT. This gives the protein CASSYGIMNTEAFF.

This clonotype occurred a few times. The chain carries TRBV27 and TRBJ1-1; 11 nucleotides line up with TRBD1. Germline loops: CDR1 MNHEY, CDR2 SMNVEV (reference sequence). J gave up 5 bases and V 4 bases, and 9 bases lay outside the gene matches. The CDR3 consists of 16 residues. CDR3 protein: CASSSDRGLGGTEAFF. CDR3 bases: TGTGCCAGCAGTTCGGACAGGGGGCTAGGAGGGACTGAAGCTTTCTTT.

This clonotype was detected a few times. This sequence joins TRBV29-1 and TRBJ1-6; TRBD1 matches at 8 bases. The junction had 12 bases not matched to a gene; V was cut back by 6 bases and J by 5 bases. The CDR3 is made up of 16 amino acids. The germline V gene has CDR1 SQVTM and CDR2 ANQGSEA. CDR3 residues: CSVTPDRGENNSPLHF. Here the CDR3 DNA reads TGCAGCGTAACCCCCGACAGGGGCGAGAATAATTCACCCCTCCACTTT.

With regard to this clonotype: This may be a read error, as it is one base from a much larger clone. DNA for the CDR3: TGTGCCAGCAGTTATGAGAGACAGGGGACTGGTGGCTACACCTTC. Its protein product is CASSYERQGTGGYTF. The rearrangement uses TRBV6-5 and TRBJ1-2, with 8 positions matching TRBD1. The CDR3 is 15 amino acids. Per germline, CDR1 MNHEY and CDR2 SVGAGI. The V segment lost 3 bases and the J segment 7 bases; nucleotides outside the gene matches: 10.

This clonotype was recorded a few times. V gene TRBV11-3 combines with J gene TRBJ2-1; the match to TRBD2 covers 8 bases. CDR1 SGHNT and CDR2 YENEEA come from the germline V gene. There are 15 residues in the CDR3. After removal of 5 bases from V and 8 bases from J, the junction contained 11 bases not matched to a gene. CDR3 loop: CASSPRVAGTHEQFF. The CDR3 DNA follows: TGTGCCAGCAGCCCCCGGGTAGCGGGAACTCATGAGCAGTTCTTC.

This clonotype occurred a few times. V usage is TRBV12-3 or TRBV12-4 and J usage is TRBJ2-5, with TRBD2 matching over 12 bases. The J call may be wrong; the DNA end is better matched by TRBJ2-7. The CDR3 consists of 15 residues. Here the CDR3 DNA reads TGTGCCAGCAGTCGAACTAGCGGGAGGATGAACGAGCAGTACTTC. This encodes CASSRTSGRMNEQYF.

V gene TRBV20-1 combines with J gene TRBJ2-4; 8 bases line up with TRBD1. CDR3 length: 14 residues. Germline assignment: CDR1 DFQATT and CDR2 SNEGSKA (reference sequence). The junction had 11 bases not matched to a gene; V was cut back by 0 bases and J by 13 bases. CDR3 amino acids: CSARESGQALKQYF. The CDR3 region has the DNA TGCAGTGCTAGAGAATCGGGACAGGCTTTGAAGCAGTACTTC.

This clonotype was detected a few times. CDR3 sequence reads: CARDERGLGNQPQHF. The CDR3 DNA is TGTGCCAGGGATGAGAGAGGGTTGGGCAATCAGCCCCAGCATTTT. The J gene is TRBJ1-5, the V gene TRBV6-5; D call uncertain. Germline CDR1 reads MNHEY; CDR2 reads SVGAGI. V lost 9 bases to trimming and J lost 2 bases, with 17 bases between them. This CDR3 has 15 residues.

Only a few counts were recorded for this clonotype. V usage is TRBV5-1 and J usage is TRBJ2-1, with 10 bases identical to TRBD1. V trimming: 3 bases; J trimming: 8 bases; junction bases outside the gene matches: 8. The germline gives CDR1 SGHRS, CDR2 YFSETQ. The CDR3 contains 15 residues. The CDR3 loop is CASSSDRGRYYEQFF. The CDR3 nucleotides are TGCGCCAGCAGCTCTGACAGGGGGCGGTATTATGAGCAGTTCTTC.

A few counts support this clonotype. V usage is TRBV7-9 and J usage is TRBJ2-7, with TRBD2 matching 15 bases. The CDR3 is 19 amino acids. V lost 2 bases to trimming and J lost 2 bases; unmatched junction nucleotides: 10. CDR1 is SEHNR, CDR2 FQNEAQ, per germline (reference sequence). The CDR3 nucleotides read TGTGCCAGCAGCTTATACTCGACCGGGACTAGCGGGAGGACCTACGAGCAGTACTTC. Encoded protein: CASSLYSTGTSGRTYEQYF. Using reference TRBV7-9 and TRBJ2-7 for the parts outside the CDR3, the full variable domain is DTGVSQNPRHKITKRGQNVTFRCDPISEHNRLYWYRQTLGQGPEFLTYFQNEAQLEKSRLLSDRFSAERPKGSFSTLEIQRTEQGDSAMYLCASSLYSTGTSGRTYEQYFGPGTRLTVT.

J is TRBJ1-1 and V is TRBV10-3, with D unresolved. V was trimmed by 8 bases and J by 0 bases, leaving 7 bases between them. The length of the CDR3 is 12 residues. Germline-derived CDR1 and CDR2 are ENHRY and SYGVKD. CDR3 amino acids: CAISPMNTEAFF. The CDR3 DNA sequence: TGTGCCATCTCCCCCATGAACACTGAAGCTTTCTTT.

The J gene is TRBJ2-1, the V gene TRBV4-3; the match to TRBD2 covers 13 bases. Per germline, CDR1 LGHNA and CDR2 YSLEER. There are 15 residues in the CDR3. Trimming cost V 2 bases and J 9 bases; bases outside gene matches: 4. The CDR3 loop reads CASSQTSGRASEQFF. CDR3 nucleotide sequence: TGCGCCAGCAGCCAAACTAGCGGGAGGGCCTCTGAGCAGTTCTTC.

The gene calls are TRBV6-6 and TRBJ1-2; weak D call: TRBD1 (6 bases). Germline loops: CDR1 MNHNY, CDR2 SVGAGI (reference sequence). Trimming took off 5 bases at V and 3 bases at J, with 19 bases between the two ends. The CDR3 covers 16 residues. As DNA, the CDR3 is TGTGCCAGCAGTACGAGGGGGGCACGCCGGGACTATGGCTACACCTTC. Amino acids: CASSTRGARRDYGYTF.

The CDR3 sequence is CAISESGGANEQFF. CDR3 in DNA: TGTGCCATCAGTGAGTCGGGGGGAGCCAATGAGCAGTTCTTC. This sequence joins TRBV10-3 and TRBJ2-1; weak D call: TRBD2 (6 bases). This CDR3 has 14 residues. V lost 0 bases to trimming and J lost 6 bases, with 9 bases between them. In germline, CDR1 is ENHRY, CDR2 SYGVKD.

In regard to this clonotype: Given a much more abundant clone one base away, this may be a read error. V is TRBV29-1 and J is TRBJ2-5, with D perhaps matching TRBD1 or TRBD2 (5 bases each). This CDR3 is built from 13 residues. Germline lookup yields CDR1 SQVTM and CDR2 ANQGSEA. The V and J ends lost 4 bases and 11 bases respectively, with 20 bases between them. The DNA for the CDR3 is TGCAGCGTTGGTGGGGGTATCGGGAATGAGCAGTACTTC. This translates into CSVGGGIGNEQYF.

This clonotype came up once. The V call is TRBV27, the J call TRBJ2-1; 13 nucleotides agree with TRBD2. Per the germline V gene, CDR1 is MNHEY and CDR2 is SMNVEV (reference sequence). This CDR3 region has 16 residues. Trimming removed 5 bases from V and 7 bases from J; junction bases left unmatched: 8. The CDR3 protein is CASSIRTSGGGNEQFF. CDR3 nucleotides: TGTGCCAGCAGTATTCGGACTAGCGGGGGTGGGAATGAGCAGTTCTTC.